The entry below gives a single TCR beta chain sequence along with its context. What it binds is not known. A much larger clone lies a single base off, so this may be a read error. The data stem from a study of tumor-infiltrating lymphocytes in primary liver carcinoma. For the study at large: All lesions had stage T1-T3 N0M0 and roughly 4 to 11 cm widths. General study findings and limits: The 250 largest clones made up significantly more of tumor than blood repertoires (p = 0.039). In tumor-adjacent and tumor-blood pairs, overlap was lower than in tumor region pairs.

CDR1 and CDR2 (germline): MGHRA, YSYEKL. The V end was cut by 5 bases, the J end by 8 bases, with 18 bases between. The CDR3 has 15 residues. A constant-region primer primed TCR beta cDNA synthesis from about 0.55 ug of total RNA. Libraries of TCR beta came from three nested multiplex PCR rounds with slightly modified ARM-PCR. Both of the initial two PCR rounds ran for 10 cycles and employed TRBV1-TRBV30 forward primers alongside a C-beta reverse primer. TCRdb analysed the multiplex PCR reads with MiXCR anew, one entry per CDR3 protein. The sample carries 95,000 to 150,000 distinct CDR3 sequences, roughly three fifths recorded once. Joint extraction of RNA and DNA used roughly 18-34 mg of bulk tissue that was unsorted. Five separate regions per tumor were sampled.

V usage is TRBV4-1 and J usage is TRBJ2-2, with a weak D call TRBD1 (6 bases). Sequenced input: liver tumor tissue from sampling region 3. Subset indicated: tumor region T3, left-lateral pole. The source of this sequence is a woman in her sixties with primary liver carcinoma and hepatitis B virus infection. CDR3: CASSVQGGFYGELFF. The CDR3 region has the DNA TGCGCCAGCAGCGTACAAGGGGGTTTCTATGGGGAGCTGTTTTTT.